These 27 T cell receptor beta chains came from one sample sequenced in a study of control samples from healthy donors and cancer patients. TCRdb's table, derived via immunoSEQ multiplex PCR, lists solely in-frame clones and lacks some. Altogether some 150,000 clones are present, roughly nine tenths being singletons, with the ten largest covering less than 1.6%. The material sequenced was blood. These receptors all stem from a woman in her twenties or thirties in good health.

This chain joins TRBV7-2 and TRBJ1-4; weak D call: TRBD1 (6 bases). Germline V lookup: CDR1 SGHTA, CDR2 FQGNSA. CDR3 length equals 11 residues. The ends were cut back, 7 bases at V and 10 bases at J, with 10 bases in the middle. The CDR3 bases are TGTGCCAGCATCCCCAGGGGAAAACTGTTTTTT. Encoded protein: CASIPRGKLFF.

The CDR3: CASSEAGTPNQPQHF. DNA for the CDR3: TGTGCCAGCAGTGAAGCGGGGACACCGAATCAGCCCCAGCATTTT. This chain connects TRBV2 to TRBJ1-5; weak D call: TRBD1 (6 bases). CDR3 length: 15 amino acids. Germline CDR1 is SNHLY and CDR2 is FYNNEI. Trimming removed 0 bases from V and 4 bases from J, with 10 bases in between.

V usage is TRBV7-3 and J usage is TRBJ2-3, with 8 bases identical to TRBD2. Trimming removed 5 bases from V and 8 bases from J; junction bases left unmatched: 12. The CDR3 is 15 amino acids. Germline CDR1 is SGHTA and CDR2 is FQGTGA. CDR3 sequence: CASSTRPGLEVTQYF. The CDR3 region has the DNA TGTGCCAGCAGCACCCGGCCGGGACTAGAGGTTACGCAGTATTTT. Variable domain in full (rest from reference TRBV7-3 and TRBJ2-3): GAGVSQTPSNKVTEKGKYVELRCDPISGHTALYWYRQSLGQGPEFLIYFQGTGAADDSGLPNDRFFAVRPEGSVSTLKIQRTERGDSAVYLCASSTRPGLEVTQYFGPGTRLTVL.

This chain connects TRBV19 to TRBJ1-3; no firm D call. The germline CDR1 and CDR2 sequences are LNHDA and SQIVND (reference sequence). The CDR3 totals 15 residues. Trimming left V 5 bases short and J 0 bases short, with 11 bases between. The CDR3 loop is CASSATRSSGNTIYF. CDR3 DNA sequence: TGTGCCAGTAGTGCCACACGGAGCTCTGGAAACACCATATATTTT.

J is TRBJ2-2 and V is TRBV18, with D possibly matching TRBD1 (6 bases). The CDR3 runs to 16 residues. The V and J ends lost 1 base and 0 bases respectively, with 9 bases between them. The germline CDR1 and CDR2 sequences are KGHSH and LQKENI. Here the CDR3 reads CASSPRRQANTGELFF. The CDR3 nucleotides read TGTGCCAGCTCACCACGGAGACAGGCGAACACCGGGGAGCTGTTTTTT.

V is TRBV28 and J is TRBJ2-7, with D possibly matching TRBD2 (6 bases). Trimming pared 5 bases from V and 2 bases from J, leaving 16 bases between. Germline assignment: CDR1 MDHEN and CDR2 SYDVKM. The CDR3 extends over 15 amino acids. The CDR3 DNA sequence: TGTGCCAGCAGTAATTCGGACTATTCTACCTACGAGCAGTACTTC. Amino acids: CASSNSDYSTYEQYF.

The rearrangement joins TRBV2 to TRBJ2-5, with D unclear. Trimming removed 5 bases from V and 0 bases from J, with 1 base in between. The CDR3 has 11 residues. CDR1 is SNHLY, CDR2 FYNNEI, per germline. The CDR3 DNA follows: TGTGCCAGCAGTTACCAAGAGACCCAGTACTTC. Translated: CASSYQETQYF.

About this clone itself: Other nucleotide sequences from this sample produce the same CDR3. The chain employs TRBV6-4 and TRBJ2-3; TRBD2 matches 8 bases. The germline V gene encodes CDR1 MRHNA and CDR2 SNTAGT. The V gene end was trimmed by 3 bases and the J gene end by 1 base; junction bases not matched to a gene: 0. This CDR3 spans 14 amino acids. CDR3 bases: TGTGCCAGCAGTGAGCGGGGGGGCACAGATACGCAGTATTTT. Translated: CASSERGGTDTQYF.

The rearrangement links TRBV14 to TRBJ1-1, with 7 bases identical to TRBD1. Looked up from germline, CDR1 is SGHDN and CDR2 is FVKESK. V shed 3 bases, J shed 0 bases, and the junction held 4 bases outside the gene matches. The CDR3 length is 15 residues. DNA for the CDR3: TGTGCCAGCAGCCATGACAGGGCCGTGAACACTGAAGCTTTCTTT. This translates into CASSHDRAVNTEAFF.

This chain joins TRBV19 and TRBJ1-5; TRBD1 might be the D (5 bases). CDR1 and CDR2 (germline): LNHDA, SQIVND (reference sequence). V lost 2 bases and J 3 bases, leaving 11 bases between the germline ends. The CDR3 is 15 amino acids. The CDR3 nucleotides read TGTGCCAGTAGTATATCGGGGCGGAACAATCAGCCCCAGCATTTT. As protein: CASSISGRNNQPQHF.

The rearrangement joins TRBV20-1 to TRBJ1-1; D not certain. CDR1 is DFQATT, CDR2 SNEGSKA, per germline (reference sequence). Trimming took 7 bases from V and 2 from J, leaving 8 bases between them. The CDR3 covers 11 residues. The CDR3 nucleotides are TGCAGTGGAATCGATAACACTGAAGCTTTCTTT. The encoded protein is CSGIDNTEAFF.

V usage is TRBV25-1 and J usage is TRBJ2-7, with D maybe TRBD1 (6 bases). Germline V gene sequence: CDR1 MGHDK, CDR2 SYGVNS. The CDR3 is made up of 14 amino acids. The V end lost 2 bases, the J end lost 2 bases, and 10 bases lay between the germline ends. The chain's CDR3 is CASSEAGATYEQYF. The CDR3 region has the DNA TGTGCCAGCAGTGAAGCAGGGGCCACCTACGAGCAGTACTTC.

V usage is TRBV6-5 and J usage is TRBJ2-7; 8 positions match TRBD1. V lost 7 bases to trimming and J lost 7 bases; unmatched junction nucleotides: 6. CDR1 MNHEY and CDR2 SVGAGI come from the germline V gene. CDR3 length: 12 amino acids. This chain's CDR3 is CASNPRGREQYF. In DNA, the CDR3 is TGTGCCAGCAACCCCAGGGGGCGAGAGCAGTACTTC.

This clone was seen only once. The chain is built from TRBV19 and TRBJ1-3; no reliable D call. Trimming removed 3 bases at V and 0 bases at J, with 6 bases between. The CDR3 has 14 amino acids. Germline lookup yields CDR1 LNHDA and CDR2 SQIVND (reference sequence). This CDR3 is CASSISNSGNTIYF. The CDR3 DNA follows: TGTGCCAGTAGTATCAGCAACTCTGGAAACACCATATATTTT.

This chain joins TRBV19 and TRBJ1-6; no reliable D call. Trimming shortened V by 3 bases and J by 7 bases, and 4 bases separated the two germline ends. CDR1 is LNHDA and CDR2 is SQIVND in the germline V gene (reference sequence). The CDR3 is made up of 12 amino acids. The CDR3 loop reads CASSIPNSPLHF. The CDR3 DNA reads TGTGCCAGTAGTATCCCAAATTCACCCCTCCACTTT.

The gene calls are TRBV28 and TRBJ1-5, with 11 bases fitting TRBD1. Germline CDR1 reads MDHEN; CDR2 reads SYDVKM. With 5 bases clipped from V and 5 bases from J, the junction kept 5 bases outside the gene matches. The CDR3 loop spans 15 amino acids. This CDR3 is CASSTRDRGDQPQHF. Here the CDR3 DNA reads TGTGCCAGCAGTACCCGGGACAGGGGGGATCAGCCCCAGCATTTT.

The chain is built from TRBV21-1 and TRBJ2-5; the table calls TRBD2, which could not be checked here. TRBV21-1 is labeled a pseudogene. The CDR3 length is 17 residues. The CDR3 DNA reads TGTGCCAGCAGCAAAGGGGGCGGACTAGCGGGGGTAGAGACCCAGTACTTC. This sequence encodes CASSKGGGLAGVETQYF.

As to this clone: Other DNA sequences of this sample code for an identical CDR3. The V gene is TRBV29-1, the J gene TRBJ1-4; TRBD1 might be the D (6 bases). In germline, CDR1 is SQVTM, CDR2 ANQGSEA. The V and J ends lost 6 bases and 3 bases respectively, with 11 bases between them. CDR3 length equals 13 residues. The CDR3 coding sequence is TGCAGCGTACAGGGAGGGGCTAATGAAAAACTGTTTTTT. Translating gives CSVQGGANEKLFF.

This rearrangement joins TRBV6-5 to TRBJ1-6; D not certain. Trimming stripped 0 bases from V and 7 bases from J, with 10 bases between. Germline V gene data show CDR1 as MNHEY and CDR2 as SVGAGI. The CDR3 is 15 residues long. CDR3 sequence: CASSYSTGSNSPLHF. CDR3 bases: TGTGCCAGCAGTTACTCGACGGGGAGCAATTCACCCCTCCACTTT.

V is TRBV9 and J is TRBJ1-3, with D hard to call. V lost 4 bases and J lost 1, with 9 bases in between. The CDR3 sequence is 14 residues long. The germline V gene has CDR1 SGDLS and CDR2 YYNGEE. The chain's CDR3 is CASSPGISGNTIYF. In DNA form, the CDR3 reads TGTGCCAGCAGCCCCGGGATATCTGGAAACACCATATATTTT.

This sequence joins TRBV30 and TRBJ1-5; TRBD1 agrees at 9 bases. The V and J ends lost 0 bases and 0 bases, in that order; junction bases with no gene match: 3. The CDR3 has 16 amino acids. In germline, CDR1 is GTSNPN, CDR2 SVGIG (reference sequence). The DNA for the CDR3 is TGTGCCTGGAGTGTCGGGACAGGGTATAGCAATCAGCCCCAGCATTTT. Encoded protein: CAWSVGTGYSNQPQHF.

The V gene is TRBV12-3 or TRBV12-4, the J gene TRBJ2-7, with 8 nucleotides matching TRBD1. The J segment lost 4 bases and the V segment lost 3 bases, leaving 2 bases of the junction unmatched. CDR3 length: 13 amino acids. CDR3 protein: CASSFNRGYEQYF. Written as DNA, the CDR3 is TGTGCCAGCAGTTTTAACAGGGGGTACGAGCAGTACTTC.

The chain joins TRBV4-1 to TRBJ1-6; 8 bases fit TRBD1. The CDR3 sequence is 17 residues long. V shed 1 base and J 7 bases; nucleotides not matched to a gene: 9. Germline CDR1 reads MGHRA; CDR2 reads YSYEKL. In nucleotides, the CDR3 is TGCGCCAGCAGCCAAGGACGACCGGGACAGGAAAATTCACCCCTCCACTTT. Translating it yields CASSQGRPGQENSPLHF.

This sequence joins TRBV7-2 and TRBJ2-7, with 10 bases that match TRBD2. CDR1 SGHTA and CDR2 FQGNSA come from the germline V gene. The CDR3 loop spans 15 amino acids. With V trimmed by 3 bases and J by 4 bases, 6 bases remained unmatched. CDR3 coding DNA: TGTGCCAGCAGCTTCCTAGCGGGAGAAGGATACGAGCAGTACTTC. Translation: CASSFLAGEGYEQYF. The complete variable domain, with remaining parts taken from reference TRBV7-2 and TRBJ2-7, reads GAGVSQSPSNKVTEKGKDVELRCDPISGHTALYWYRQSLGQGLEFLIYFQGNSAPDKSGLPSDRFSAERTGGSVSTLTIQRTQQEDSAVYLCASSFLAGEGYEQYFGPGTRLTVT.

The V gene is TRBV15, the J gene TRBJ2-1, with 9 bases identical to TRBD1. The CDR3 runs to 19 residues. Per germline, CDR1 LNHNV and CDR2 YYDKDF (reference sequence). The V gene end was trimmed by 1 base and the J gene end by 7 bases; junction bases not matched to a gene: 17. This CDR3 reads CATSRGTGDYTIQLNEQFF. The CDR3, as DNA: TGTGCCACCAGCAGAGGGACAGGGGACTACACCATCCAATTGAATGAGCAGTTCTTC.

V gene TRBV3-1 (or the pseudogene TRBV3-2) combines with J gene TRBJ1-4; the match to TRBD1 covers 8 bases. Germline V gene data show CDR1 as LGHDT and CDR2 as YNNKEL (reference sequence). Trimming cost V 0 bases and J 0 bases; bases outside gene matches: 0. CDR3 length: 16 amino acids. This chain's CDR3 is CASSQDRGPTNEKLFF. In nucleotides, the CDR3 is TGTGCCAGCAGCCAAGACAGGGGGCCAACTAATGAAAAACTGTTTTTT.

Of note for this clone: The same CDR3 arises from other DNA sequences in this sample as well. The chain combines TRBV6-5 with TRBJ2-7; 9 nucleotides align to TRBD1. The trim removed 6 bases at V and 4 bases at J, leaving 4 bases unmatched. CDR3 size: 13 residues. The germline CDR1 and CDR2 sequences are MNHEY and SVGAGI. The CDR3 DNA reads as TGTGCCAGCAGGGGGACAGGGCGGTACGAGCAGTACTTC. This gives the protein CASRGTGRYEQYF.